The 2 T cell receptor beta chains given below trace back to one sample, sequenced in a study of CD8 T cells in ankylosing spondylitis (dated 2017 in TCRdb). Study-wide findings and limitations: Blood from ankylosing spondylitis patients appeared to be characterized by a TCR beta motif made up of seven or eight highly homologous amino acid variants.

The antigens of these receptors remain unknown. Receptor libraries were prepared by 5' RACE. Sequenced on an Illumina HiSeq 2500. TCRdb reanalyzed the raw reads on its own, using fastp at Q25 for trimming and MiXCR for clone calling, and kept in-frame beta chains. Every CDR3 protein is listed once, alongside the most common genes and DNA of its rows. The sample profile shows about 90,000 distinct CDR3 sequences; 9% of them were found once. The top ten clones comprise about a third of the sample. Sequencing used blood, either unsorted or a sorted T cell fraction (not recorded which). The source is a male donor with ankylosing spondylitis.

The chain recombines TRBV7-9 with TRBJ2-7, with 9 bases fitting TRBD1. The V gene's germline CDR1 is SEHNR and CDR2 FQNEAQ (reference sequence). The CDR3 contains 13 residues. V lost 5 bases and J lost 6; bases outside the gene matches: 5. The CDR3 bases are TGTGCCAGCAGCCCTAGGACAGGGGCCGAGCAGTACGTC. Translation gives CASSPRTGAEQYV.

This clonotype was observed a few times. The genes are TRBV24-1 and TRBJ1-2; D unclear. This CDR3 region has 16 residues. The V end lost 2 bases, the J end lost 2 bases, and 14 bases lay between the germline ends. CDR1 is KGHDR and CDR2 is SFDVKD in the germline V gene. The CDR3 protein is CATSDSRGHINYGYTF. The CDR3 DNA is TGTGCCACCAGTGATTCTCGGGGTCACATCAACTATGGCTACACCTTC.